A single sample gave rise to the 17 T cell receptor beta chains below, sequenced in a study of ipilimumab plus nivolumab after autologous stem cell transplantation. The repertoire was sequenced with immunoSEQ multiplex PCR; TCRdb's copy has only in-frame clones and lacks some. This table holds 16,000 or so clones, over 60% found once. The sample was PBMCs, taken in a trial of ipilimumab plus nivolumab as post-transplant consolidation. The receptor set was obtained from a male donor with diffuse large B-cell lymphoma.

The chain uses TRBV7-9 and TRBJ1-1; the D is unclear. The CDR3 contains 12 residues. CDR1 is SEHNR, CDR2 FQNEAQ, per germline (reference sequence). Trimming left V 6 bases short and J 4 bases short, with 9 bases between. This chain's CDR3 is CASRPVGTEAFF. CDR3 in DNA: TGTGCCAGCAGGCCCGTGGGCACTGAAGCTTTCTTT.

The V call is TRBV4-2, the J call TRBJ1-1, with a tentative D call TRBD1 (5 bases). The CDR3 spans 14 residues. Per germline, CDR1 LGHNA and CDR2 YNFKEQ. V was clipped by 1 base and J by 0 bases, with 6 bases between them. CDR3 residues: CASSQGQMNTEAFF. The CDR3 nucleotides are TGTGCCAGCAGCCAAGGACAGATGAACACTGAAGCTTTCTTT.

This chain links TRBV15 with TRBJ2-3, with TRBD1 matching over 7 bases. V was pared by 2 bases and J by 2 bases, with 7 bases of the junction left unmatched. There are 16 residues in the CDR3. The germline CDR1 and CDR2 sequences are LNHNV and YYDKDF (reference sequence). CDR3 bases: TGTGCCACCAGCAGACTCGCAGGGGGTGACACAGATACGCAGTATTTT. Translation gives CATSRLAGGDTDTQYF.

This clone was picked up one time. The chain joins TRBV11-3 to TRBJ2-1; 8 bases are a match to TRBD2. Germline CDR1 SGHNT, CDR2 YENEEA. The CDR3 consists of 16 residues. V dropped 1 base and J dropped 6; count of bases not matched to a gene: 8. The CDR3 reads CASSLVGGGMRNEQFF. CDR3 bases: TGTGCCAGCAGCTTAGTTGGCGGGGGGATGCGCAATGAGCAGTTCTTC. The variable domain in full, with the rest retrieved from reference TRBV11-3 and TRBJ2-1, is EAGVVQSPRYKIIEKKQPVAFWCNPISGHNTLYWYLQNLGQGPELLIRYENEEAVDDSQLPKDRFSAERLKGVDSTLKIQPAELGDSAVYLCASSLVGGGMRNEQFFGPGTRLTVL.

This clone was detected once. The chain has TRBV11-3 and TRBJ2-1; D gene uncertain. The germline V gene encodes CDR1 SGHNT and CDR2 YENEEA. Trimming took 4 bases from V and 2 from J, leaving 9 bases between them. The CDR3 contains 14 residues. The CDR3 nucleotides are TGTGCCAGCAGCTCGGAAACTCCCTACAATGAGCAGTTCTTC. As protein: CASSSETPYNEQFF.

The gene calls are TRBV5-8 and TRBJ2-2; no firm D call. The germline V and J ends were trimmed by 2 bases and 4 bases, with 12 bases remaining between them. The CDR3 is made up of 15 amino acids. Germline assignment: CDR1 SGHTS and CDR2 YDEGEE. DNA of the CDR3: TGTGCCAGCAGCTTCTATCGCGTGAGCACCGGGGAGCTGTTTTTT. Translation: CASSFYRVSTGELFF.

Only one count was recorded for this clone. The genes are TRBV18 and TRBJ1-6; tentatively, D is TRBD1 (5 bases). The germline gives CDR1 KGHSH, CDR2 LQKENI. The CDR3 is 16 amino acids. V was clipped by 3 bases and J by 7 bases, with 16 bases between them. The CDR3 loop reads CASSPPLGVGNSPLHF. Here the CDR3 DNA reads TGTGCCAGCTCACCGCCACTAGGGGTTGGCAATTCACCCCTCCACTTT.

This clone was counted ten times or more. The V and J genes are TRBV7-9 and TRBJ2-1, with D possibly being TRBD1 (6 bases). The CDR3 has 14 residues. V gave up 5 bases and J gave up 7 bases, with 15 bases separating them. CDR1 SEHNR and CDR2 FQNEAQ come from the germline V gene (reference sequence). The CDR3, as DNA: TGTGCCAGCAGCCAGAGACAGGAGATGAATGAGCAGTTCTTC. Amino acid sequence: CASSQRQEMNEQFF.

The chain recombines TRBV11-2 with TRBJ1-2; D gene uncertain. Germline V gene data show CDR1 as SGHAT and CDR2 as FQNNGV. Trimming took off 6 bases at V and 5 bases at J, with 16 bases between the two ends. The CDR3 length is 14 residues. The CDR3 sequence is CASSKELARYGYTF. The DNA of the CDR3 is TGTGCCAGCAGTAAAGAGCTGGCCAGATATGGCTACACCTTC.

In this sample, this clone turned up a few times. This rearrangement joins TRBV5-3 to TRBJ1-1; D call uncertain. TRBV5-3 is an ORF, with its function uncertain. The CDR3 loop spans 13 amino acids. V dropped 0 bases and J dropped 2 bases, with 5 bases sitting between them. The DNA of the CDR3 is TGTGCCAGAAGCTTGGAACGTAACACTGAAGCTTTCTTT. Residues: CARSLERNTEAFF.

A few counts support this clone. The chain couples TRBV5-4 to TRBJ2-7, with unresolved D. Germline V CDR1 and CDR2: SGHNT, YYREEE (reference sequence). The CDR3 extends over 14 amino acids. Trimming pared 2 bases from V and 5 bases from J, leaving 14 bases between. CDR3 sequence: CASSLSPEGNEQYF. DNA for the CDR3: TGTGCCAGCAGCTTATCCCCTGAAGGTAACGAGCAGTACTTC.

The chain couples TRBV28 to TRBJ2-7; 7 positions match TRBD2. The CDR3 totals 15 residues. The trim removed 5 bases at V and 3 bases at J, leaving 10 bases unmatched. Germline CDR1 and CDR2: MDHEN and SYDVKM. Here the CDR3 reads CASSPPVGGIYEQYF. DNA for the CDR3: TGTGCCAGCAGTCCCCCGGTCGGGGGGATCTACGAGCAGTACTTC.

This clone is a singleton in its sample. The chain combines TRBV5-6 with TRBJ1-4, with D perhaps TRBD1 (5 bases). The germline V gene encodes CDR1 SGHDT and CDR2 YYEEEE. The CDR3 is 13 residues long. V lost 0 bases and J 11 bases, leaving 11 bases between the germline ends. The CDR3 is CASSLDLEGKLFF. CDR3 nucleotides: TGTGCCAGCAGCTTGGATCTGGAGGGGAAACTGTTTTTT.

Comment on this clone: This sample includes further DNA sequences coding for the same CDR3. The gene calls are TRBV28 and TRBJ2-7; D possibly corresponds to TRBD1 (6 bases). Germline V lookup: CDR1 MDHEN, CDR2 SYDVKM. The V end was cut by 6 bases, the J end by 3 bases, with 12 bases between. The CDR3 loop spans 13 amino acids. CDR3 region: CASSPGQSYEQYF. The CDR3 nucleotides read TGTGCCAGCAGCCCCGGACAGAGCTACGAGCAGTACTTC.

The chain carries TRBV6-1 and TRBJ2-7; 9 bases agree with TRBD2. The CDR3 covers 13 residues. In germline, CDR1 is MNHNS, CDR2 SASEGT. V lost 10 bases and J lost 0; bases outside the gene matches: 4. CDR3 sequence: CAIWTSDSYEQYF. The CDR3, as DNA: TGTGCCATCTGGACTAGCGACTCCTACGAGCAGTACTTC.

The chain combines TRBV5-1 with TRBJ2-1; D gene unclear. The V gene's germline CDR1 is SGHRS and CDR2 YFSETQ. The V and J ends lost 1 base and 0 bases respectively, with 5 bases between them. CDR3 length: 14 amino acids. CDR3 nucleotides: TGCGCCAGCAGCTTGTCCACCTCCTACAATGAGCAGTTCTTC. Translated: CASSLSTSYNEQFF.

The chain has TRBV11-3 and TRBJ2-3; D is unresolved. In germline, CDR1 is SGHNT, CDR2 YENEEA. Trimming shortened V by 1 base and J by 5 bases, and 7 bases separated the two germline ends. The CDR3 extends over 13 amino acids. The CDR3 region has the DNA TGTGCCAGCAGCTTAGGCCACGGAGATACGCAGTATTTT. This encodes CASSLGHGDTQYF.